Below, one TCR beta chain is given with its context. Germline CDR1 and CDR2: LNHNV and YYDKDF (reference sequence). This CDR3 is built from 16 residues. Trimming shortened V by 0 bases and J by 0 bases, and 9 bases separated the two germline ends. The sample belongs to a study of T cell responses to AZD1222 COVID-19 vaccine. The data were produced by immunoSEQ multiplex PCR, yet TCRdb's version contains in-frame clones alone and is incomplete. The sample lists tens of thousands of clones; approximately 90% were seen once. Specimen: peripheral blood, collected 28 days after the second AZD1222 dose. The chain links TRBV15 to TRBJ1-3; D remains ambiguous. The sequence was obtained from an adult who received the AZD1222 COVID-19 vaccine. CDR3 in amino acids: CATSRDRAASGNTIYF. CDR3 nucleotides: TGTGCCACCAGCAGAGATCGTGCCGCCTCTGGAAACACCATATATTTT.